The rows below give T cell receptor beta chains drawn from one sample of a study of cytomegalovirus exposure and HLA in healthy donors. Sequenced by immunoSEQ multiplex PCR; TCRdb stores in-frame clones only, minus some. There are 140,000 or so clones in the sample; approximately 57% occur only once, and about 1.8% lies in the top ten. Sequencing was carried out using PBMCs. The source is a male donor in good health and CMV-seronegative. The conserved cysteine and the conserved F or W are not part of the CDR3 here. D genes are given only for firm matches.

len: 15
j_gene: TRBJ1-6
v_gene: TRBV5-6
d_gene: -
CDR3aa: ASSLYPGEMRNSPLH

len: 15
j_gene: TRBJ2-7
v_gene: TRBV2
d_gene: TRBD2
CDR3aa: ASSPGLAGEYSYEQY

len: 11
j_gene: TRBJ1-2
v_gene: TRBV7-2
d_gene: TRBD1
CDR3aa: ASSRTGFYGYT

len: 17
j_gene: TRBJ1-4
v_gene: TRBV4-3
d_gene: TRBD1
CDR3aa: ASSQVTGTGAATNEKLF

len: 12
j_gene: TRBJ2-2
v_gene: TRBV5-4
d_gene: -
CDR3aa: ASRGEANTGELF

len: 13
j_gene: TRBJ1-4
v_gene: TRBV5-1
d_gene: TRBD1
CDR3aa: ASSLGATGREKLF

len: 11
j_gene: TRBJ1-2
v_gene: TRBV4-1
d_gene: -
CDR3aa: ASSQEAVYGYT

len: 11
j_gene: TRBJ2-7
v_gene: TRBV5-4
d_gene: -
CDR3aa: ASFVRGSYEQY

len: 14
j_gene: TRBJ1-5
v_gene: TRBV7-9
d_gene: -
CDR3aa: ASSLDFGQGIEPQH

len: 15
j_gene: TRBJ1-1
v_gene: TRBV7-6
d_gene: -
CDR3aa: ASSLRGGTTVNTEAF

len: 10
j_gene: TRBJ2-7
v_gene: TRBV4-3
d_gene: -
CDR3aa: ASSLQGNEQY

len: 11
j_gene: TRBJ1-6
v_gene: TRBV6-1
d_gene: -
CDR3aa: ASSYRGNSPLH

len: 14
j_gene: TRBJ1-6
v_gene: TRBV11-2
d_gene: -
CDR3aa: ASSSRGGRNNSPLH

len: 17
j_gene: TRBJ2-3
v_gene: TRBV7-3
d_gene: TRBD2
CDR3aa: ASSSSEQISGRSTDTQY

len: 12
j_gene: TRBJ2-3
v_gene: TRBV18
d_gene: -
CDR3aa: ASSLDKGSDTQY

len: 11
j_gene: TRBJ1-5
v_gene: TRBV5-5
d_gene: -
CDR3aa: ASSEGPNQPQH

len: 15
j_gene: TRBJ1-3
v_gene: TRBV5-4
d_gene: TRBD1
CDR3aa: ASRLPGTGAEGNTIY

len: 16
j_gene: TRBJ2-1
v_gene: TRBV11-3
d_gene: TRBD2
CDR3aa: ASSLVGLGEAGEGPQF

len: 13
j_gene: TRBJ2-5
v_gene: TRBV4-2
d_gene: -
CDR3aa: ASTPGGTHQETQY

len: 16
j_gene: TRBJ2-1
v_gene: TRBV11-2
d_gene: TRBD2
CDR3aa: ASSLGALAGGSFDEQF

len: 13
j_gene: TRBJ2-5
v_gene: TRBV5-1
d_gene: TRBD2
CDR3aa: ASSAQAGAQETQY

len: 13
j_gene: -
v_gene: TRBV5-7
d_gene: TRBD1
CDR3aa: ASSVQRDSSYEQY

len: 14
j_gene: TRBJ2-5
v_gene: TRBV28
d_gene: TRBD2
CDR3aa: ASSSRLAGGEETQY

len: 14
j_gene: TRBJ2-3
v_gene: TRBV9
d_gene: -
CDR3aa: ASSVRSGGGTDTQY

len: 13
j_gene: TRBJ1-1
v_gene: TRBV5-1
d_gene: -
CDR3aa: ASRIQLTGITEAF

len: 17
j_gene: TRBJ1-2
v_gene: TRBV4-2
d_gene: TRBD1
CDR3aa: ASSQTTGNQRRFRGNYT

len: 9
j_gene: TRBJ2-5
v_gene: TRBV7-8
d_gene: -
CDR3aa: ASSLGEAQY

len: 13
j_gene: TRBJ2-5
v_gene: TRBV18
d_gene: -
CDR3aa: ASSPRGGGVETQY

len: 14
j_gene: TRBJ2-3
v_gene: TRBV28
d_gene: TRBD2
CDR3aa: ASSRGLAGGTDTQY

len: 12
j_gene: TRBJ2-5
v_gene: TRBV7-2
d_gene: TRBD2
CDR3aa: ASSPGLARETQY

len: 13
j_gene: TRBJ2-1
v_gene: TRBV19
d_gene: TRBD1
CDR3aa: ASSTDRESYNEQF

len: 12
j_gene: TRBJ1-1
v_gene: TRBV7-3
d_gene: -
CDR3aa: ASSTTGQNTEAF

len: 11
j_gene: TRBJ1-1
v_gene: TRBV30
d_gene: TRBD1
CDR3aa: AWTQGGRGEAF

len: 15
j_gene: TRBJ1-4
v_gene: TRBV7-9
d_gene: TRBD1
CDR3aa: ASSLAGTGGTNEKLF

len: 10
j_gene: TRBJ1-2
v_gene: TRBV7-8
d_gene: -
CDR3aa: ASSLTGRGYT

len: 12
j_gene: TRBJ2-5
v_gene: TRBV19
d_gene: -
CDR3aa: ASSIDGLAETQY

len: 11
j_gene: TRBJ2-7
v_gene: TRBV5-6
d_gene: TRBD1
CDR3aa: ASSRTGSYEQY

len: 12
j_gene: TRBJ2-3
v_gene: TRBV7-9
d_gene: TRBD2
CDR3aa: ASINRGEDYAQY

len: 15
j_gene: TRBJ1-1
v_gene: TRBV27
d_gene: TRBD1
CDR3aa: ASSFVPGTGKGTEAF

len: 14
j_gene: TRBJ1-5
v_gene: TRBV10-1
d_gene: TRBD1
CDR3aa: ASSESPDRGNQPQH

len: 14
j_gene: TRBJ1-6
v_gene: TRBV28
d_gene: -
CDR3aa: ASSPPIGFSSSPLH

len: 16
j_gene: TRBJ1-6
v_gene: TRBV19
d_gene: -
CDR3aa: ASKNRAGRNSYNSPLH

len: 12
j_gene: TRBJ1-2
v_gene: TRBV6-6
d_gene: -
CDR3aa: ASTYVGENYGYT

len: 13
j_gene: TRBJ1-2
v_gene: TRBV19
d_gene: -
CDR3aa: ASSSQLRNRYGYT

len: 14
j_gene: TRBJ1-6
v_gene: TRBV7-6
d_gene: TRBD1
CDR3aa: ASSQGDSSYNSPLH

len: 13
j_gene: TRBJ2-5
v_gene: TRBV7-9
d_gene: TRBD2
CDR3aa: ASSHTPIPGGTQY

len: 16
j_gene: TRBJ2-7
v_gene: TRBV7-6
d_gene: TRBD2
CDR3aa: ASSLDDPTSGGSYEQY

len: 15
j_gene: TRBJ2-7
v_gene: TRBV27
d_gene: TRBD2
CDR3aa: ASTPVFPAGISYEQY

len: 12
j_gene: TRBJ1-3
v_gene: TRBV6-5
d_gene: -
CDR3aa: ASRTRGSRNTIY

len: 11
j_gene: TRBJ1-2
v_gene: TRBV5-1
d_gene: -
CDR3aa: ASSPDRDYGYT

len: 13
j_gene: TRBJ2-7
v_gene: TRBV7-2
d_gene: -
CDR3aa: ASSATGVVGYEQY

len: 11
j_gene: TRBJ2-7
v_gene: TRBV30
d_gene: TRBD1
CDR3aa: AWTNRGSYEQY

len: 15
j_gene: TRBJ2-2
v_gene: TRBV28
d_gene: TRBD1
CDR3aa: ASSFGLFHRGPGELF

len: 15
j_gene: TRBJ2-6
v_gene: TRBV5-6
d_gene: -
CDR3aa: ASSLVQGRPGANVLT